These T cell receptor beta chains were read from a single sample in a study of T cell changes during pregnancy in multiple sclerosis. The method was immunoSEQ multiplex PCR; TCRdb's version includes in-frame clones alone and lacks a portion of them. This table holds roughly 24,000 clones, roughly nine tenths found once. The sequences come from CD8+ T cells from peripheral blood mononuclear cells, collected after pregnancy. These receptors all stem from a female donor with multiple sclerosis, enrolled in a pregnancy study. Both conserved end residues are part of each CDR3. The order of the fields is clone size, V gene, J gene, D gene, CDR3 protein, CDR3 DNA. A D gene is named only where the DNA matches it firmly. Clone size is not always given. Where it is, it says once, few, many or a class for expanded clones.

clone_size: NA
v_call: TRBV19
j_call: TRBJ2-7
d_call: TRBD1
cdr3_aa: CASRTGQEGYEQYF
cdr3_nt: TGTGCCAGTAGAACGGGACAGGAAGGCTACGAGCAGTACTTC

clone_size: NA
v_call: TRBV6-1
j_call: TRBJ1-5
d_call: TRBD1
cdr3_aa: CASSEVAGGRQPQHF
cdr3_nt: TGTGCCAGCAGTGAAGTGGCAGGGGGCCGTCAGCCCCAGCATTTT

clone_size: NA
v_call: TRBV19
j_call: TRBJ1-1
d_call: NA
cdr3_aa: CATQDTEAFF
cdr3_nt: TGTGCCACCCAGGACACTGAAGCTTTCTTT

clone_size: NA
v_call: TRBV27
j_call: TRBJ1-2
d_call: TRBD1
cdr3_aa: CASSFSQGETNYGYTF
cdr3_nt: TGTGCCAGCAGTTTCTCACAGGGGGAAACTAACTATGGCTACACCTTC

clone_size: few
v_call: TRBV13
j_call: TRBJ1-5
d_call: TRBD1
cdr3_aa: CASSLGQGAYQPQHF
cdr3_nt: TGTGCCAGCAGCCTCGGACAGGGGGCATACCAGCCCCAGCATTTT

clone_size: NA
v_call: TRBV13
j_call: TRBJ2-2
d_call: NA
cdr3_aa: CASSIQGAGELFF
cdr3_nt: TGTGCCAGCAGCATACAGGGCGCCGGGGAGCTGTTTTTT

clone_size: NA
v_call: TRBV11-2
j_call: TRBJ2-5
d_call: TRBD2
cdr3_aa: CASSKWVTSGQETQYF
cdr3_nt: TGTGCCAGCAGCAAATGGGTGACTAGCGGACAAGAGACCCAGTACTTC

clone_size: NA
v_call: TRBV6-5
j_call: TRBJ1-1
d_call: NA
cdr3_aa: CASSYFRDWEAFF
cdr3_nt: TGTGCCAGCAGTTACTTCCGGGATTGGGAAGCTTTCTTT

clone_size: NA
v_call: TRBV6-6
j_call: TRBJ1-1
d_call: NA
cdr3_aa: CASSYPRDTLLTGAFF
cdr3_nt: TGTGCCAGCAGTTACCCCCGGGACACGTTATTAACGGGAGCTTTCTTT

clone_size: NA
v_call: TRBV7-6
j_call: TRBJ2-7
d_call: TRBD2
cdr3_aa: CASSLGLAGGTYEQYF
cdr3_nt: TGTGCCAGCAGCTTAGGGTTAGCGGGAGGGACCTACGAGCAGTACTTC

clone_size: NA
v_call: TRBV28
j_call: TRBJ2-1
d_call: TRBD2
cdr3_aa: CASSFSPNTGTSVYNEQFF
cdr3_nt: TGTGCCAGCAGTTTTAGCCCTAACACCGGGACTAGCGTCTACAATGAGCAGTTCTTC

clone_size: few
v_call: TRBV10-3
j_call: TRBJ2-2
d_call: TRBD2
cdr3_aa: CAIASGNTGELFF
cdr3_nt: TGTGCCATCGCTAGCGGGAACACCGGGGAGCTGTTTTTT

clone_size: NA
v_call: TRBV5-1
j_call: TRBJ2-2
d_call: NA
cdr3_aa: CASSSSGEYTGELFF
cdr3_nt: TGCGCCAGCAGCTCCTCCGGGGAGTACACCGGGGAGCTGTTTTTT

clone_size: once
v_call: TRBV7-2
j_call: TRBJ2-7
d_call: NA
cdr3_aa: CASSWGFGYEQYF
cdr3_nt: TGTGCCAGCAGCTGGGGCTTTGGCTACGAGCAGTACTTC

clone_size: once
v_call: TRBV25-1
j_call: TRBJ1-4
d_call: NA
cdr3_aa: CASSENELATNEKLFF
cdr3_nt: TGTGCCAGCAGTGAAAACGAACTCGCAACTAATGAAAAACTGTTTTTT

clone_size: NA
v_call: TRBV9
j_call: TRBJ2-5
d_call: TRBD2
cdr3_aa: CASSVLGRAQETQYF
cdr3_nt: TGTGCCAGCAGCGTATTAGGGAGGGCCCAAGAGACCCAGTACTTC

clone_size: NA
v_call: TRBV27
j_call: TRBJ1-2
d_call: TRBD1
cdr3_aa: CASSPYNDRGDYGYTF
cdr3_nt: TGTGCCAGCAGTCCCTATAACGACAGGGGGGACTATGGCTACACCTTC

clone_size: NA
v_call: TRBV5-1
j_call: TRBJ2-2
d_call: TRBD2
cdr3_aa: CASSLMPSGSSTGELFF
cdr3_nt: TGCGCCAGCAGCTTGATGCCTAGCGGGTCCAGCACCGGGGAGCTGTTTTTT

clone_size: NA
v_call: TRBV27
j_call: TRBJ1-2
d_call: NA
cdr3_aa: CASSPSDGDINYGYTF
cdr3_nt: TGTGCCAGCAGTCCGAGCGATGGGGACATTAACTATGGCTACACCTTC

clone_size: NA
v_call: TRBV5-4
j_call: TRBJ2-7
d_call: TRBD2
cdr3_aa: CASSFLAGGPINEQYF
cdr3_nt: TGTGCCAGCAGCTTTCTAGCGGGAGGGCCCATCAACGAGCAGTACTTC

clone_size: NA
v_call: TRBV10-1
j_call: TRBJ1-1
d_call: NA
cdr3_aa: CASSDPGGTEAFF
cdr3_nt: TGCGCCAGCAGTGACCCCGGGGGCACTGAAGCTTTCTTT

clone_size: NA
v_call: TRBV6-4
j_call: TRBJ2-6
d_call: NA
cdr3_aa: CASSDSNSGANVLTF
cdr3_nt: TGTGCCAGCAGTGACTCCAACTCTGGGGCCAACGTCCTGACTTTC

clone_size: NA
v_call: TRBV11-2
j_call: TRBJ2-1
d_call: NA
cdr3_aa: CASSLEYWSLNEQFF
cdr3_nt: TGTGCCAGCAGCTTAGAGTACTGGTCGCTCAATGAGCAGTTCTTC

clone_size: NA
v_call: TRBV11-2
j_call: TRBJ2-1
d_call: NA
cdr3_aa: CASSLESSAGNEQFF
cdr3_nt: TGTGCCAGCAGCTTAGAGTCTAGCGCGGGCAATGAGCAGTTCTTC

clone_size: NA
v_call: TRBV5-4
j_call: TRBJ1-1
d_call: TRBD1
cdr3_aa: CASSQDRLNTEAFF
cdr3_nt: TGTGCCAGCAGCCAGGACAGGTTGAACACTGAAGCTTTCTTT

clone_size: NA
v_call: TRBV4-2
j_call: TRBJ2-7
d_call: TRBD2
cdr3_aa: CASSQVQTGLAGVPYEQYF
cdr3_nt: TGTGCCAGCAGCCAAGTTCAAACGGGACTAGCGGGAGTCCCCTACGAGCAGTACTTC

clone_size: NA
v_call: TRBV19
j_call: TRBJ2-3
d_call: TRBD2
cdr3_aa: CASSIDGLAGATDTQYF
cdr3_nt: TGTGCCAGTAGTATAGACGGACTAGCGGGAGCCACAGATACGCAGTATTTT

clone_size: NA
v_call: TRBV6-5
j_call: TRBJ2-7
d_call: NA
cdr3_aa: CASSLFIDYEQYF
cdr3_nt: TGTGCCAGCAGCCTATTCATAGACTACGAGCAGTACTTC

clone_size: NA
v_call: TRBV27
j_call: TRBJ1-2
d_call: NA
cdr3_aa: CASSWVPQGPYGYTF
cdr3_nt: TGTGCCAGCAGTTGGGTACCACAGGGTCCCTATGGCTACACCTTC

clone_size: NA
v_call: TRBV21-1
j_call: TRBJ1-5
d_call: NA
cdr3_aa: CASSKRNRELLSNQPQHF
cdr3_nt: TGTGCCAGCAGCAAACGCAACAGGGAGCTTCTTAGCAATCAGCCCCAGCATTTT

clone_size: NA
v_call: TRBV4-3
j_call: TRBJ2-1
d_call: NA
cdr3_aa: CASSQDTGSSYNEQFF
cdr3_nt: TGCGCCAGCAGCCAGGATACAGGTAGTTCCTACAATGAGCAGTTCTTC

clone_size: NA
v_call: TRBV2
j_call: TRBJ1-1
d_call: TRBD1
cdr3_aa: CASSVAIQGLYTEAFF
cdr3_nt: TGTGCCAGCAGTGTTGCCATACAGGGGCTTTACACTGAAGCTTTCTTT

clone_size: NA
v_call: TRBV30
j_call: TRBJ2-7
d_call: NA
cdr3_aa: CAWSGGIPYEQYF
cdr3_nt: TGTGCCTGGAGTGGCGGCATTCCCTACGAGCAGTACTTC

clone_size: few
v_call: TRBV10-3
j_call: TRBJ2-1
d_call: TRBD1
cdr3_aa: CAISDAQGALNEQFF
cdr3_nt: TGTGCCATCAGTGATGCTCAGGGGGCGCTGAATGAGCAGTTCTTC

clone_size: NA
v_call: TRBV5-4
j_call: TRBJ1-2
d_call: NA
cdr3_aa: CASSLDQGSINYGYTF
cdr3_nt: TGTGCCAGCAGCTTGGATCAGGGCTCCATTAACTATGGCTACACCTTC

clone_size: NA
v_call: TRBV27
j_call: TRBJ2-1
d_call: TRBD2
cdr3_aa: CASSSGLAGGNEQFF
cdr3_nt: TGTGCCAGCAGTTCCGGACTAGCGGGAGGCAATGAGCAGTTCTTC

clone_size: NA
v_call: TRBV4-2
j_call: TRBJ2-7
d_call: NA
cdr3_aa: CASSQDVPPRGEQYF
cdr3_nt: TGTGCCAGCAGCCAAGATGTACCCCCCCGGGGAGAGCAGTACTTC

clone_size: once
v_call: TRBV4-1
j_call: TRBJ1-1
d_call: NA
cdr3_aa: CASSPSRGPNTEAFF
cdr3_nt: TGCGCCAGCAGCCCTAGTAGGGGTCCAAACACTGAAGCTTTCTTT

clone_size: NA
v_call: TRBV18
j_call: TRBJ2-1
d_call: TRBD2
cdr3_aa: CASSPPGKRDYNEQFF
cdr3_nt: TGTGCCAGCTCACCACCGGGGAAGCGGGACTACAATGAGCAGTTCTTC

clone_size: NA
v_call: TRBV7-8
j_call: TRBJ1-5
d_call: NA
cdr3_aa: CASSSGGVGQPQHF
cdr3_nt: TGTGCCAGCAGCTCGGGCGGGGTAGGTCAGCCCCAGCATTTT

clone_size: NA
v_call: TRBV27
j_call: TRBJ1-1
d_call: TRBD1
cdr3_aa: CASSLLSPTGPNTEAFF
cdr3_nt: TGTGCCAGCAGTTTACTATCCCCGACAGGGCCCAACACTGAAGCTTTCTTT

clone_size: NA
v_call: TRBV28
j_call: TRBJ2-5
d_call: NA
cdr3_aa: CASSATSFRQTQYF
cdr3_nt: TGTGCCAGCAGCGCGACTAGTTTCCGACAGACCCAGTACTTC

clone_size: medium-sized
v_call: TRBV6-4
j_call: TRBJ2-1
d_call: TRBD2
cdr3_aa: CASSFTSGKGNEQFF
cdr3_nt: TGTGCCAGCAGCTTTACTAGCGGGAAGGGGAATGAGCAGTTCTTC

clone_size: NA
v_call: TRBV19
j_call: TRBJ1-1
d_call: TRBD1
cdr3_aa: CATKQGGTEAFF
cdr3_nt: TGTGCCACGAAACAGGGGGGCACTGAAGCTTTCTTT

clone_size: NA
v_call: TRBV5-4
j_call: TRBJ2-7
d_call: TRBD1
cdr3_aa: CASSPGDRGDYEQYF
cdr3_nt: TGTGCCAGCAGCCCGGGGGACAGGGGGGATTACGAGCAGTACTTC

clone_size: few
v_call: TRBV6-1
j_call: TRBJ2-6
d_call: NA
cdr3_aa: CASSGDQGSGANVLTF
cdr3_nt: TGTGCCAGCAGTGGAGACCAGGGCTCTGGGGCCAACGTCCTGACTTTC

clone_size: NA
v_call: TRBV12-5
j_call: TRBJ2-7
d_call: TRBD2
cdr3_aa: CASGNPGTSVYEQYF
cdr3_nt: TGTGCTAGTGGCAACCCCGGGACTAGCGTCTACGAGCAGTACTTC

clone_size: NA
v_call: TRBV10-3
j_call: TRBJ2-5
d_call: NA
cdr3_aa: CAISQVADDAPQYF
cdr3_nt: TGTGCCATCAGCCAAGTAGCGGATGACGCGCCCCAGTACTTC

clone_size: NA
v_call: TRBV7-2
j_call: TRBJ2-1
d_call: TRBD1
cdr3_aa: CASTVTGGYNEQFF
cdr3_nt: TGTGCCAGCACCGTGACAGGGGGCTACAATGAGCAGTTCTTC

clone_size: NA
v_call: TRBV5-1
j_call: TRBJ2-7
d_call: TRBD1
cdr3_aa: CASSPGTGGPYEQYF
cdr3_nt: TGCGCCAGCAGCCCTGGGACAGGGGGCCCCTACGAGCAGTACTTC